Shown below are 25 T cell receptor beta chains from a single sample sequenced in a study of shared clonotypes between healthy human individuals. Generated by immunoSEQ multiplex PCR, the TCRdb table keeps only in-frame clones and is missing some. The sample shows about 1.5 million clones, 95% to 99% of them seen only once. The sequenced sample was naive CD4+ T cells sorted from blood. Subset: CD45RA+ positively selected. The receptor source for this set is a man under 40 in good health.

V usage is TRBV5-8 and J usage is TRBJ1-5; tentative D call: TRBD1 (5 bases). Germline loops: CDR1 SGHTS, CDR2 YDEGEE. V gave up 5 bases and J gave up 7 bases, with 13 bases separating them. The CDR3 is 13 residues long. In nucleotides, the CDR3 is TGTGCCAGCAGGGCCCCAGGGCGGCAGCCCCAGCATTTT. Its translation is CASRAPGRQPQHF.

The chain couples TRBV27 to TRBJ1-2; no clear D. This CDR3 is 16 amino acids long. Germline CDR1 reads MNHEY; CDR2 reads SMNVEV (reference sequence). V dropped 5 bases and J dropped 0 bases, with 16 bases sitting between them. The CDR3 nucleotides read TGTGCCAGCAGTCCGCATCCGGGCAGAGCTAACTATGGCTACACCTTC. This sequence encodes CASSPHPGRANYGYTF.

V and J are TRBV5-1 and TRBJ1-2; D remains unclear. Germline V CDR1 and CDR2: SGHRS, YFSETQ. Trimming shortened V by 4 bases and J by 4 bases, and 11 bases separated the two germline ends. The CDR3 consists of 13 residues. CDR3 in DNA: TGCGCCAGCAGCGAAGGGAGTCCCTATGGCTACACCTTC. Its protein product is CASSEGSPYGYTF.

The rearrangement joins TRBV5-4 to TRBJ2-7; D call uncertain. This CDR3 contains 15 residues. CDR1 and CDR2 (germline): SGHNT, YYREEE (reference sequence). V was shortened by 4 bases and J by 5 bases, with 19 bases between the two germline ends. DNA for the CDR3: TGTGCCAGCAGCCTTCCCCGAACCGCCCTCCACGAGCAGTACTTC. Translating gives CASSLPRTALHEQYF.

The chain couples TRBV5-5 to TRBJ2-1; 7 bases align to TRBD1. The CDR3 has 14 residues. CDR1 and CDR2 (germline): SGHKS, YYEKEE (reference sequence). The trim removed 0 bases at V and 3 bases at J, leaving 0 bases unmatched. CDR3 residues: CASSLGQGYNEQFF. The CDR3 nucleotides are TGTGCCAGCAGCTTGGGACAGGGCTACAATGAGCAGTTCTTC.

The J gene is TRBJ2-5, the V gene TRBV5-4; a weak D match, TRBD1 (5 bases). CDR3 size: 16 residues. V gave up 5 bases and J gave up 0 bases, with 17 bases separating them. Germline assignment: CDR1 SGHNT and CDR2 YYREEE (reference sequence). The CDR3 region is CASSPDRKNYQETQYF. In DNA, the CDR3 is TGTGCCAGCAGTCCAGACAGAAAGAACTACCAAGAGACCCAGTACTTC. The variable domain in full, with the rest retrieved from reference TRBV5-4 and TRBJ2-5, is ETGVTQSPTHLIKTRGQQVTLRCSSQSGHNTVSWYQQALGQGPQFIFQYYREEENGRGNFPPRFSGLQFPNYSSELNVNALELDDSALYLCASSPDRKNYQETQYFGPGTRLLVL.

The genes are TRBV15 and TRBJ2-1; 9 bases agree with TRBD2. V dropped 4 bases and J dropped 6; count of bases not matched to a gene: 13. The CDR3 sequence is 17 residues long. Germline CDR1 is LNHNV and CDR2 is YYDKDF (reference sequence). The CDR3 DNA reads as TGTGCCACCAGCATGGCCCTAGCGGGATCCTGGGGCAATGAGCAGTTCTTC. It encodes CATSMALAGSWGNEQFF.

CDR3 protein: CASSPGGPNTGELFF. The DNA of the CDR3 is TGTGCCAGCTCACCAGGGGGTCCAAACACCGGGGAGCTGTTTTTT. The chain uses TRBV18 and TRBJ2-2; D possibly uses TRBD1 or TRBD2 (5 bases each). CDR3 size: 15 residues. Germline loops: CDR1 KGHSH, CDR2 LQKENI. Trimming stripped 2 bases from V and 2 bases from J, with 9 bases between.

The chain joins TRBV2 to TRBJ2-3; tentatively, D is TRBD1 (5 bases). Trimming removed 8 bases from V and 11 bases from J, with 11 bases in between. The CDR3 has 10 residues. Germline V CDR1 and CDR2: SNHLY, FYNNEI. The CDR3 loop is CASEQGRQYF. Here the CDR3 DNA reads TGTGCCAGCGAGCAGGGAAGGCAGTATTTT. Looking up the rest from reference TRBV2 and TRBJ2-3 gives the full variable domain: EPEVTQTPSHQVTQMGQEVILRCVPISNHLYFYWYRQILGQKVEFLVSFYNNEISEKSEIFDDQFSVERPDGSNFTLKIRSTKLEDSAMYFCASEQGRQYFGPGTRLTVL.

The V and J genes are TRBV5-1 and TRBJ2-5, with D possibly matching TRBD1 (5 bases). The CDR3 extends over 15 amino acids. The V end was cut by 7 bases, the J end by 3 bases, with 19 bases between. The germline V gene encodes CDR1 SGHRS and CDR2 YFSETQ. This CDR3 reads CASGPWGQGKETQYF. The CDR3 coding sequence is TGCGCCAGCGGACCCTGGGGTCAGGGTAAAGAGACCCAGTACTTC.

The chain has TRBV2 and TRBJ2-7; D call uncertain. There are 14 residues in the CDR3. Per the germline V gene, CDR1 is SNHLY and CDR2 is FYNNEI. V was trimmed by 3 bases and J by 1 base, leaving 10 bases between them. CDR3 region: CASSDYVGSYEQYF. CDR3 nucleotide sequence: TGTGCCAGCAGTGATTATGTAGGGTCCTACGAGCAGTACTTC.

This sequence joins TRBV27 and TRBJ1-2; no firm D call. Germline lookup yields CDR1 MNHEY and CDR2 SMNVEV (reference sequence). The V gene lost 5 bases and the J gene lost 8 bases, with 15 bases spanning the gap. The CDR3 sequence is 13 residues long. The CDR3 nucleotides read TGTGCCAGCAGTGACTGGGTCGGCTGGGGCTACACCTTC. Translated: CASSDWVGWGYTF.

As DNA, the CDR3 is TGTGCCAGCAGTCGGGACAGAATTCACGAGCAGTACTTC. Translating it yields CASSRDRIHEQYF. The chain carries TRBV7-9 and TRBJ2-7; the match to TRBD1 covers 7 bases. V shed 6 bases, J shed 5 bases, and the junction held 7 bases outside the gene matches. CDR1 is SEHNR and CDR2 is FQNEAQ in the germline V gene (reference sequence). There are 13 residues in the CDR3.

This chain links TRBV18 with TRBJ2-2; 7 positions agree with TRBD1. The V gene's germline CDR1 is KGHSH and CDR2 LQKENI. The CDR3 contains 13 residues. Germline trimming cut 5 bases from V and 5 bases from J; bases unmatched to any gene: 2. CDR3 bases: TGTGCCAGCTCAACACAGGGGACCGGGGAGCTGTTTTTT. It is translated as CASSTQGTGELFF.

The V gene is TRBV11-3, the J gene TRBJ2-2; TRBD2 matches at 11 bases. Germline CDR1 is SGHNT and CDR2 is YENEEA. Losses at the gene ends were 5 bases for V and 0 bases for J; bases not matched to a gene: 5. CDR3 length equals 17 residues. The CDR3 region is CASSARLAGSNTGELFF. CDR3 sequence (DNA): TGTGCCAGCAGCGCCCGACTAGCGGGGTCGAACACCGGGGAGCTGTTTTTT. The whole variable domain, filled in from reference TRBV11-3 and TRBJ2-2, reads EAGVVQSPRYKIIEKKQPVAFWCNPISGHNTLYWYLQNLGQGPELLIRYENEEAVDDSQLPKDRFSAERLKGVDSTLKIQPAELGDSAVYLCASSARLAGSNTGELFFGEGSRLTVL.

V usage is TRBV7-9 and J usage is TRBJ2-5, with 8 bases matching TRBD2. The J segment lost 5 bases and the V segment lost 5 bases, leaving 7 bases of the junction unmatched. CDR1 SEHNR and CDR2 FQNEAQ come from the germline V gene (reference sequence). CDR3 size: 14 residues. This CDR3 reads CASSPSGSWETQYF. CDR3 bases: TGTGCCAGCAGCCCCAGCGGGAGCTGGGAGACCCAGTACTTC.

V usage is TRBV19 and J usage is TRBJ2-1, with 13 positions matching TRBD2. Germline assignment: CDR1 LNHDA and CDR2 SQIVND (reference sequence). This CDR3 is built from 16 residues. Unmatched junction bases numbered 8, after V lost 8 bases and J lost 4 bases. The CDR3 DNA reads TGTGCCAGTTCAAGGACTAGCGGGAGTTTTTACAATGAGCAGTTCTTC. Encoded protein: CASSRTSGSFYNEQFF.

This clone showed up just once. This chain connects TRBV29-1 to TRBJ1-1, with 7 bases aligning to TRBD1. CDR1 and CDR2 (germline): SQVTM, ANQGSEA. The CDR3 extends over 12 amino acids. Trimming took 6 bases from V and 8 from J; bases not matched to a gene: 9. The CDR3 DNA sequence: TGCAGCGTGGGACGCGGGACAGTCGAAGCTTTCTTT. Protein: CSVGRGTVEAFF. Full variable domain (missing parts from reference TRBV29-1 and TRBJ1-1): SAVISQKPSRDICQRGTSLTIQCQVDSQVTMMFWYRQQPGQSLTLIATANQGSEATYESGFVIDKFPISRPNLTFSTLTVSNMSPEDSSIYLCSVGRGTVEAFFGQGTRLTVV.

J is TRBJ2-1 and V is TRBV5-5; 12 bases map to TRBD2. Germline assignment: CDR1 SGHKS and CDR2 YYEKEE (reference sequence). The junction had 7 bases not matched to a gene; V was cut back by 6 bases and J by 9 bases. This CDR3 is built from 14 residues. CDR3 nucleotide sequence: TGTGCCAGCATCGTGGTACTAGCGGGAGGTGAGCAGTTCTTC. Its protein is CASIVVLAGGEQFF.

The chain uses TRBV5-6 and TRBJ2-3, with 7 nucleotides matching TRBD1. Trimming removed 0 bases from V and 4 bases from J; junction bases left unmatched: 11. CDR3 length: 17 residues. The V gene's germline CDR1 is SGHDT and CDR2 YYEEEE. The CDR3 loop reads CASSLALTGDGADTQYF. The DNA for the CDR3 is TGTGCCAGCAGCTTGGCCCTAACAGGGGATGGTGCAGATACGCAGTATTTT.

The CDR3, as DNA: TGTGCCAGCAGTTTCAAACAGTTGGAATTCTTC. Translated, it gives CASSFKQLEFF. The chain employs TRBV28 and TRBJ2-1; unclear D gene. The length of the CDR3 is 11 residues. Germline V gene data show CDR1 as MDHEN and CDR2 as SYDVKM. The V end lost 3 bases, the J end lost 16 bases, and 13 bases lay between the germline ends. Full variable domain (rest looked up from reference TRBV28 and TRBJ2-1): DVKVTQSSRYLVKRTGEKVFLECVQDMDHENMFWYRQDPGLGLRLIYFSYDVKMKEKGDIPEGYSVSREKKERFSLILESASTNQTSMYLCASSFKQLEFFGPGTRLTVL.

The V call is TRBV11-2, the J call TRBJ2-3, with D unclear. Germline V CDR1 and CDR2: SGHAT, FQNNGV. This CDR3 is built from 14 residues. Trimming left V 1 base short and J 6 bases short, with 11 bases between. CDR3 residues: CASSLGTLGDTQYF. DNA for the CDR3: TGTGCCAGCAGCTTAGGCACCCTAGGGGATACGCAGTATTTT.

The J gene is TRBJ2-2, the V gene TRBV7-9, with 9 positions matching TRBD2. Germline V gene data show CDR1 as SEHNR and CDR2 as FQNEAQ (reference sequence). This CDR3 comprises 16 residues. Losses at the gene ends were 6 bases for V and 2 bases for J; bases not matched to a gene: 7. The CDR3 loop reads CASSFGLAPNTGELFF. DNA for the CDR3: TGTGCCAGCAGTTTCGGACTAGCGCCAAACACCGGGGAGCTGTTTTTT. Complete variable domain (other parts from reference TRBV7-9 and TRBJ2-2): DTGVSQNPRHKITKRGQNVTFRCDPISEHNRLYWYRQTLGQGPEFLTYFQNEAQLEKSRLLSDRFSAERPKGSFSTLEIQRTEQGDSAMYLCASSFGLAPNTGELFFGEGSRLTVL.

This clone appeared a few times. Within the sample, other DNA sequences also encode this same CDR3. The chain recombines TRBV20-1 with TRBJ1-1; no definite D call. Germline V gene sequence: CDR1 DFQATT, CDR2 SNEGSKA (reference sequence). The CDR3 has 11 amino acids. Trimming removed 1 base at V and 0 bases at J, with 0 bases between. CDR3 region: CSARVNTEAFF. The CDR3 DNA is TGCAGTGCTAGAGTGAACACTGAAGCTTTCTTT.

CDR3 sequence reads: CASSPGQLASPEAFF. The CDR3 DNA sequence: TGTGCCAGCAGCCCTGGACAGCTGGCTAGTCCTGAAGCTTTCTTT. The chain recombines TRBV5-6 with TRBJ1-1, with a weak D call TRBD1 (6 bases). This CDR3 region has 15 residues. The germline gives CDR1 SGHDT, CDR2 YYEEEE. Trimming removed 4 bases at V and 6 bases at J, with 19 bases between.